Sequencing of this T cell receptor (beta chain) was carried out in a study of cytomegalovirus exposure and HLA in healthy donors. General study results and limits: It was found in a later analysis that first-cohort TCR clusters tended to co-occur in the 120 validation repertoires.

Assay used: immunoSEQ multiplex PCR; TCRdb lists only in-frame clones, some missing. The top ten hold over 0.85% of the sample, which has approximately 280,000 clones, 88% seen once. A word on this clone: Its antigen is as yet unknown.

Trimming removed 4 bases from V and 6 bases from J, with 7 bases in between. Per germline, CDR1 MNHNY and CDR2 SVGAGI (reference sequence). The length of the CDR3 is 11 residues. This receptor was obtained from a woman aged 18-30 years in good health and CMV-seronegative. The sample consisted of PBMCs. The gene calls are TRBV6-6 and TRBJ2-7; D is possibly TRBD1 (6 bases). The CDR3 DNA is TGTGCCAGCAGTTCAGGGGTCGAGCAGTACTTC. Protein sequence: CASSSGVEQYF.